A selection of T cell receptor beta chains follows, all from one sample in a study of identical twins. TCRdb reprocessed the 5' RACE reads with MiXCR, giving one entry per CDR3 protein. Of 1.5 million to 2 million distinct CDR3 sequences detected, less than 40% appear once; the ten largest clones hold approximately 0.25%. Sequences were obtained from cord blood. Receptors were obtained from a newborn girl in good health. The CDR3 runs from the conserved cysteine through the conserved F or W. Each record gives: V gene, clone size, D gene, J gene, CDR3 length, CDR3 protein, CDR3 DNA. A D gene is named only where the DNA matches it firmly. For some rows the clone size is stated as once, few or many, or as a class when expanded; others skip it.

V: TRBV7-9
size: NA
D: NA
J: TRBJ1-5
length: 15
CDR3: CASSSSAGGNQPQHF
DNA: TGTGCCAGCAGCTCTTCGGCAGGGGGCAATCAGCCCCAGCATTTT

V: TRBV19
size: NA
D: NA
J: TRBJ2-4
length: 13
CDR3: CASKRQPSEAQYF
DNA: TGTGCCAGTAAGAGACAGCCATCCGAGGCTCAGTACTTC

V: TRBV20-1
size: many
D: NA
J: TRBJ2-3
length: 15
CDR3: CSASLGTLLVDTQYF
DNA: TGCAGTGCTAGTCTGGGCACACTATTGGTAGATACGCAGTATTTT

V: TRBV18
size: NA
D: NA
J: TRBJ2-5
length: 13
CDR3: CASSIGFQETRYF
DNA: TGTGCCAGCTCAATAGGTTTCCAAGAGACCCGGTACTTC

V: TRBV12-3/TRBV12-4
size: few
D: TRBD2
J: TRBJ2-4
length: 15
CDR3: CASSFEGGTKNIQYF
DNA: TGTGCCAGCAGTTTCGAGGGAGGGACCAAAAACATTCAGTACTTC

V: TRBV28
size: NA
D: NA
J: TRBJ1-2
length: 10
CDR3: CASSSLGYTF
DNA: TGTGCCAGCAGTTCCCTCGGCTACACCTTC

V: TRBV5-1
size: few
D: TRBD2
J: TRBJ2-3
length: 15
CDR3: CASSFTSGGADTQYF
DNA: TGCGCCAGCAGCTTTACTAGCGGGGGGGCAGATACGCAGTATTTT

V: TRBV5-1
size: few
D: NA
J: TRBJ1-4
length: 13
CDR3: CASSLAWEEKLFF
DNA: TGCGCCAGCAGCTTGGCTTGGGAAGAAAAACTGTTTTTT

V: TRBV7-2
size: NA
D: NA
J: TRBJ2-4
length: 13
CDR3: CASSLMAKNIQYF
DNA: TGTGCCAGCAGCTTAATGGCCAAAAACATTCAGTACTTC

V: TRBV6-2/TRBV6-3
size: NA
D: TRBD1
J: TRBJ1-1
length: 17
CDR3: CASSPRTGRIWNTEAFF
DNA: TGTGCCAGCAGCCCCCGGACAGGGCGGATTTGGAACACTGAAGCTTTCTTT

V: TRBV6-1
size: NA
D: NA
J: TRBJ2-7
length: 17
CDR3: CASSERVFRGNLYEQYF
DNA: TGTGCCAGCAGTGAACGGGTGTTTAGGGGCAACCTCTACGAGCAGTACTTC

V: TRBV4-2
size: NA
D: TRBD1
J: TRBJ1-2
length: 17
CDR3: CASSQHPGQGPNYGYTF
DNA: TGTGCCAGCAGCCAACATCCGGGACAGGGGCCTAACTATGGCTACACCTTC

V: TRBV5-5
size: NA
D: TRBD1
J: TRBJ1-5
length: 16
CDR3: CASSLPRQGRNQPQHF
DNA: TGTGCCAGCAGCTTGCCTCGACAGGGGAGGAATCAGCCCCAGCATTTT

V: TRBV27
size: NA
D: NA
J: TRBJ1-1
length: 15
CDR3: CASRQTGRMNTEAFF
DNA: TGTGCCAGCAGGCAGACGGGACGGATGAACACTGAAGCTTTCTTT

V: TRBV3-1
size: NA
D: NA
J: TRBJ1-1
length: 13
CDR3: CASSRVVNTEAFF
DNA: TGTGCCAGCAGCCGTGTGGTGAACACTGAAGCTTTCTTT

V: TRBV6-5
size: many
D: NA
J: TRBJ2-3
length: 12
CDR3: CASSTRPDTQYF
DNA: TGTGCCAGCAGCACCCGCCCAGATACGCAGTATTTT

V: TRBV20-1
size: NA
D: NA
J: TRBJ2-3
length: 21
CDR3: CSARIRKRGVGIWWATDTQYF
DNA: TGCAGTGCTAGAATCCGGAAGAGGGGAGTCGGCATTTGGTGGGCCACAGATACGCAGTATTTT

V: TRBV29-1
size: few
D: TRBD1
J: TRBJ1-2
length: 14
CDR3: CSATLLGGAGGYTF
DNA: TGCAGCGCCACCCTATTAGGGGGCGCAGGGGGCTACACCTTC

V: TRBV10-2
size: few
D: NA
J: TRBJ2-7
length: 13
CDR3: CASRVGTVYEQYF
DNA: TGCGCCAGCAGGGTGGGGACGGTCTACGAGCAGTACTTC

V: TRBV3-1
size: few
D: TRBD2
J: TRBJ2-1
length: 17
CDR3: CASSQPKRGSSYNEQFF
DNA: TGTGCCAGCAGCCAACCGAAGCGGGGTAGTTCCTACAATGAGCAGTTCTTC

V: TRBV4-2
size: few
D: NA
J: TRBJ1-4
length: 14
CDR3: CASSQPLTREKLFF
DNA: TGTGCCAGCAGCCAACCCCTGACCCGGGAAAAACTGTTTTTT

V: TRBV30
size: NA
D: TRBD1
J: TRBJ2-1
length: 13
CDR3: CAWRVGTGVLKFF
DNA: TGTGCCTGGAGAGTCGGGACAGGAGTTTTGAAGTTCTTC

V: TRBV19
size: NA
D: NA
J: TRBJ1-2
length: 13
CDR3: CASSIYSNYGYTF
DNA: TGTGCCAGTAGTATATACTCTAACTATGGCTACACCTTC

V: TRBV12-3/TRBV12-4
size: NA
D: NA
J: TRBJ1-2
length: 13
CDR3: CAGSFSGVDGYTF
DNA: TGTGCCGGCAGTTTCTCGGGCGTCGATGGCTACACCTTC

V: TRBV29-1
size: NA
D: TRBD1
J: TRBJ2-7
length: 14
CDR3: CSAGDREGSYEQYF
DNA: TGCAGCGCCGGGGACAGGGAAGGGTCCTACGAGCAGTACTTC

V: TRBV2
size: NA
D: TRBD1
J: TRBJ1-2
length: 14
CDR3: CASRLAGGTGGYTF
DNA: TGTGCCAGCAGGCTAGCGGGGGGGACAGGTGGCTACACCTTC

V: TRBV5-1
size: few
D: TRBD2
J: TRBJ2-1
length: 17
CDR3: CASSLTSGRGFYNEQFF
DNA: TGCGCCAGCAGCTTGACTAGCGGGAGAGGTTTCTACAATGAGCAGTTCTTC

V: TRBV3-1
size: NA
D: NA
J: TRBJ1-1
length: 13
CDR3: CASSRNYGTEAFF
DNA: TGTGCCAGCAGCCGAAATTACGGGACTGAAGCTTTCTTT